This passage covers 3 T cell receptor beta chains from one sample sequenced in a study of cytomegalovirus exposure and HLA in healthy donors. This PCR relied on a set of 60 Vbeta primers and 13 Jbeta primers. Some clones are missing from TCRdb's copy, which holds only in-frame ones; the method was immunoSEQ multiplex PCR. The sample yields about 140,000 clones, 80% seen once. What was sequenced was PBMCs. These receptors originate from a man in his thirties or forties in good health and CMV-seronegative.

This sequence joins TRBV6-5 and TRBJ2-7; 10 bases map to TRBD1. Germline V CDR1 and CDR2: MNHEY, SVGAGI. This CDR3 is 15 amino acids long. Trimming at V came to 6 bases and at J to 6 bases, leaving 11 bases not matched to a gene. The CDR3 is CASSGAGTGAGEQYF. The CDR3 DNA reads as TGTGCCAGCAGCGGGGCCGGGACAGGGGCAGGCGAGCAGTACTTC.

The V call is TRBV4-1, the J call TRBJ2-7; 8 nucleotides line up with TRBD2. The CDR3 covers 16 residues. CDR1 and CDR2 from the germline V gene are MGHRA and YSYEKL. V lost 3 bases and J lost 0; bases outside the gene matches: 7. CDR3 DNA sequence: TGCGCCAGCAGCCAGGCAGCGGGAGCCCTCTCCTACGAGCAGTACTTC. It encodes CASSQAAGALSYEQYF.

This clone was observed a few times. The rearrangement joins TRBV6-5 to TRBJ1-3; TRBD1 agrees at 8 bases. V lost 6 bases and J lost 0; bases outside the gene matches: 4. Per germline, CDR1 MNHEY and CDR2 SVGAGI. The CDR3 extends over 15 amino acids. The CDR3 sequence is CASSLGQGSGNTIYF. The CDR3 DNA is TGTGCCAGCAGCCTAGGACAGGGCTCTGGAAACACCATATATTTT.